The clone carrying this T cell receptor (beta chain) was observed a handful of times. V was pared by 5 bases and J by 2 bases, with 7 bases between. Germline V gives CDR1 SGHRS, CDR2 YFSETQ. The CDR3 covers 12 residues. The time point: newly diagnosed GD, antithyroid drugs for less than 3 months. RNA from PBMCs was the source of the TCR library. These data are taken from a study of regulatory T cells in long-lasting Graves disease. Investigators prepared the TCR beta libraries by applying iRepertoire HTBI primers and Arm-PCR of CDR3 regions. TCRdb ran MiXCR on the multiplex PCR reads and lists one entry per CDR3 protein. The data show about 540,000 distinct CDR3 sequences, approximately 12% seen once. These records were also assigned to another study, of T cells in Graves' hyperthyroidism and ophthalmopathy.

The chain links TRBV5-1 to TRBJ1-2; D remains ambiguous. The sample here was peripheral blood mononuclear cells (PBMCs), taken at new diagnosis, from a patient treated with antithyroid drugs. This sequence originates from a man aged 25 to 45 with Graves disease. CDR3 DNA: TGCGCCAGCAGGTCGGCCAACTATGGCTACACCTTC. It specifies CASRSANYGYTF.